Presented here are 29 T cell receptor beta chains from one specimen sequenced in a study of cytomegalovirus exposure and HLA in healthy donors. The PCR had 60 Vbeta and 13 Jbeta primers. Profiling relied on immunoSEQ multiplex PCR, and the TCRdb table lists in-frame clones only, not all of them. The sample includes around 140,000 clones, 74% of them seen just once. The source material was PBMCs. These receptors originate from a male donor in good health and CMV-seronegative.

The chain is built from TRBV18 and TRBJ2-7; TRBD2 matches at 9 bases. The germline V gene encodes CDR1 KGHSH and CDR2 LQKENI. The CDR3 covers 15 residues. V dropped 2 bases and J dropped 8; count of bases not matched to a gene: 10. The CDR3 is CASSPGSSGETKQYF. DNA for the CDR3: TGTGCCAGCTCACCAGGTTCTAGCGGGGAAACAAAGCAGTACTTC.

The V gene is TRBV6-6, the J gene TRBJ1-2; possibly TRBD1 for D (5 bases). CDR1 is MNHNY and CDR2 is SVGAGI in the germline V gene (reference sequence). CDR3 length: 16 residues. The ends were cut back, 6 bases at V and 2 bases at J, with 19 bases in the middle. As DNA, the CDR3 is TGTGCCAGCAGGAATCCCTTGACAGAGAGCAACTATGGCTACACCTTC. As protein: CASRNPLTESNYGYTF.

V gene TRBV28 combines with J gene TRBJ1-5, with 8 positions matching TRBD1. The CDR3 is 15 residues long. Germline-derived CDR1 and CDR2 are MDHEN and SYDVKM. Trimming cost V 6 bases and J 5 bases; bases outside gene matches: 9. The CDR3 spells CASSLGTGLHQPQHF. The CDR3 bases are TGTGCCAGCAGCCTCGGGACAGGCCTTCATCAGCCCCAGCATTTT.

The genes are TRBV7-8 and TRBJ2-1; D possibly corresponds to TRBD1 (6 bases). Trimming shortened V by 1 base and J by 4 bases, and 17 bases separated the two germline ends. The CDR3 has 17 amino acids. The V gene's germline CDR1 is SGHVS and CDR2 FQNEAQ. CDR3 sequence reads: CASSLVVLDRVYNEQFF. The CDR3 bases are TGTGCCAGCAGCTTAGTTGTGTTGGACAGAGTATACAATGAGCAGTTCTTC.

This clone has a handful of counts. V gene TRBV5-4 combines with J gene TRBJ2-5, with 8 bases that match TRBD2. With 4 bases clipped from V and 1 base from J, the junction kept 12 bases outside the gene matches. Germline V gene data show CDR1 as SGHNT and CDR2 as YYREEE (reference sequence). The CDR3 is 17 residues long. DNA of the CDR3: TGTGCCAGCAGCCCCTCCCCCCGGGGGGGCCTCCAAGAGACCCAGTACTTC. This encodes CASSPSPRGGLQETQYF.

The chain links TRBV6-4 to TRBJ2-1; 10 bases fit TRBD2. The CDR3 contains 16 residues. Trimming removed 2 bases from V and 3 bases from J; junction bases left unmatched: 4. The germline V gene encodes CDR1 MRHNA and CDR2 SNTAGT. DNA of the CDR3: TGTGCCAGCAGTGACCAAGCGGGGGGGCTCTACAATGAGCAGTTCTTC. Encoded protein: CASSDQAGGLYNEQFF.

The V gene is TRBV11-2, the J gene TRBJ2-5; 8 nucleotides match TRBD2. Germline CDR1 SGHAT, CDR2 FQNNGV. V lost 5 bases, J lost 5 bases, and 7 bases stayed unmatched. This CDR3 has 14 residues. CDR3 sequence reads: CASSPLAGSETQYF. In DNA form, the CDR3 reads TGTGCCAGCAGCCCCTTAGCGGGATCGGAGACCCAGTACTTC.

The chain joins TRBV11-2 to TRBJ2-3; 7 positions match TRBD1. The CDR3 covers 16 residues. With V trimmed by 3 bases and J by 0 bases, 6 bases remained unmatched. Germline CDR1 SGHAT, CDR2 FQNNGV. The CDR3 protein is CASSFRQGPSTDTQYF. The CDR3 DNA reads TGTGCCAGCAGCTTCAGACAGGGTCCGAGCACAGATACGCAGTATTTT.

In its sample, this clone was seen a few times. The gene calls are TRBV11-2 and TRBJ2-5; 12 nucleotides agree with TRBD2. The length of the CDR3 is 17 residues. The ends lost 1 base at V and 1 base at J; junction bases unmatched: 4. Germline V gene data show CDR1 as SGHAT and CDR2 as FQNNGV. The CDR3 DNA follows: TGTGCCAGCAGCTTAGGGGGACTAGCGGGCACCCAAGAGACCCAGTACTTC. Protein sequence: CASSLGGLAGTQETQYF.

This chain joins TRBV7-2 and TRBJ2-7, with 10 bases fitting TRBD2. Germline values: CDR1 SGHTA, CDR2 FQGNSA. V was clipped by 1 base and J by 5 bases; unmatched bases: 11. This CDR3 region has 17 residues. The CDR3 here is CASSLVSSGGALDEQYF. For the CDR3, the DNA is TGTGCCAGCAGCTTAGTATCCAGCGGGGGGGCCCTCGACGAGCAGTACTTC. The variable domain in full, with the rest retrieved from reference TRBV7-2 and TRBJ2-7, is GAGVSQSPSNKVTEKGKDVELRCDPISGHTALYWYRQSLGQGLEFLIYFQGNSAPDKSGLPSDRFSAERTGGSVSTLTIQRTQQEDSAVYLCASSLVSSGGALDEQYFGPGTRLTVT.

The chain has TRBV29-1 and TRBJ1-1, with 8 bases that match TRBD1. V was clipped by 4 bases and J by 8 bases; unmatched bases: 0. Germline assignment: CDR1 SQVTM and CDR2 ANQGSEA. The CDR3 runs 10 residues. Written as DNA, the CDR3 is TGCAGCGTTGGGGACAGGGAAGCTTTCTTT. This codes for CSVGDREAFF.

The chain couples TRBV28 to TRBJ2-1; D is possibly TRBD2 (7 bases). Trimming took off 10 bases at V and 7 bases at J, with 20 bases between the two ends. The CDR3 covers 14 residues. Germline CDR1 is MDHEN and CDR2 is SYDVKM. The CDR3 DNA follows: TGTGCCATCCAGTTTATGGGGGGGCAAAATGAGCAGTTCTTC. Encoded protein: CAIQFMGGQNEQFF.

This sequence joins TRBV30 and TRBJ2-3, with TRBD2 identical over 12 bases. V shed 1 base, J shed 5 bases, and the junction held 13 bases outside the gene matches. CDR1 is GTSNPN and CDR2 is SVGIG in the germline V gene (reference sequence). The CDR3 length is 18 residues. In DNA form, the CDR3 reads TGTGCCTGGAGTGGCGATCTTCTAGCGGGGGGGCCCGTAGATACGCAGTATTTT. Its translation: CAWSGDLLAGGPVDTQYF.

CDR3 sequence: CASSLTVINTEAFF. The CDR3 region has the DNA TGTGCCAGCAGCCTCACAGTGATTAACACTGAAGCTTTCTTT. The chain carries TRBV7-3 and TRBJ1-1; D call uncertain. The CDR3 spans 14 residues. The germline V gene has CDR1 SGHTA and CDR2 FQGTGA. V gave up 5 bases and J gave up 2 bases, with 12 bases separating them. The entire variable domain, with the rest obtained from reference TRBV7-3 and TRBJ1-1, is as follows: GAGVSQTPSNKVTEKGKYVELRCDPISGHTALYWYRQSLGQGPEFLIYFQGTGAADDSGLPNDRFFAVRPEGSVSTLKIQRTERGDSAVYLCASSLTVINTEAFFGQGTRLTVV.

Only one count was recorded for this clone. This chain uses TRBV28 with TRBJ2-7; D is possibly TRBD2 (5 bases). Trimming pared 3 bases from V and 3 bases from J, leaving 24 bases between. The germline CDR1 and CDR2 sequences are MDHEN and SYDVKM. This CDR3 is built from 18 residues. The CDR3 bases are TGTGCCAGCAGTTTCCCCGGGGTGATAGGGCAGAACCGCTACGAGCAGTACTTC. Protein product: CASSFPGVIGQNRYEQYF.

The V and J genes are TRBV2 and TRBJ2-1, with D maybe TRBD2 (6 bases). V lost 6 bases and J 8 bases, leaving 14 bases between the germline ends. This CDR3 has 13 amino acids. Germline values: CDR1 SNHLY, CDR2 FYNNEI. The CDR3 sequence: CASRRTSGYEQFF. Written as DNA, the CDR3 is TGTGCCAGCAGGCGGACAAGCGGGTATGAGCAGTTCTTC.

This chain connects TRBV5-6 to TRBJ2-5, with TRBD2 matching over 9 bases. Germline trimming cut 0 bases from V and 4 bases from J; bases unmatched to any gene: 7. This CDR3 spans 16 amino acids. Germline CDR1 SGHDT, CDR2 YYEEEE. The CDR3 loop reads CASSLAQREEAETQYF. Written as DNA, the CDR3 is TGTGCCAGCAGCTTGGCCCAGCGGGAGGAAGCAGAGACCCAGTACTTC.

The V gene is TRBV29-1, the J gene TRBJ1-2; D not certain. Trimming cost V 5 bases and J 8 bases, with 9 bases left between them. The CDR3 loop spans 10 amino acids. Germline-derived CDR1 and CDR2 are SQVTM and ANQGSEA. This chain's CDR3 is CSVSDRGYTF. DNA of the CDR3: TGCAGCGTTAGCGACCGGGGCTACACCTTC.

The chain joins TRBV5-1 to TRBJ2-7, with D maybe TRBD1 (6 bases). This CDR3 contains 13 residues. CDR1 and CDR2 (germline): SGHRS, YFSETQ. Deletions cut 1 base from V and 4 bases from J, with 9 bases between. Here the CDR3 reads CASSLNQGYEQYF. The DNA of the CDR3 is TGCGCCAGCAGCTTGAATCAGGGGTACGAGCAGTACTTC.

The chain employs TRBV5-1 and TRBJ2-7; 7 positions agree with TRBD1. This CDR3 is 14 amino acids long. From germline, CDR1 is SGHRS and CDR2 YFSETQ. Trimming cost V 0 bases and J 3 bases; bases outside gene matches: 3. In DNA, the CDR3 is TGCGCCAGCAGCTTGGCCCCAGGGGGCTACGAGCAGTACTTC. It is translated as CASSLAPGGYEQYF. The full variable domain, its missing parts supplied by reference TRBV5-1 and TRBJ2-7, is KAGVTQTPRYLIKTRGQQVTLSCSPISGHRSVSWYQQTPGQGLQFLFEYFSETQRNKGNFPGRFSGRQFSNSRSEMNVSTLELGDSALYLCASSLAPGGYEQYFGPGTRLTVT.

The V call is TRBV11-3, the J call TRBJ2-1; possibly TRBD2 for D (6 bases). The CDR3 spans 17 residues. V lost 5 bases, J lost 2 bases, and 19 bases lay in between. Germline assignment: CDR1 SGHNT and CDR2 YENEEA. As DNA, the CDR3 is TGTGCCAGCAGCCGTGGGCGGCAGGGAGGCACCTACAATGAGCAGTTCTTC. Translated: CASSRGRQGGTYNEQFF. Looking up the rest from reference TRBV11-3 and TRBJ2-1 gives the full variable domain: EAGVVQSPRYKIIEKKQPVAFWCNPISGHNTLYWYLQNLGQGPELLIRYENEEAVDDSQLPKDRFSAERLKGVDSTLKIQPAELGDSAVYLCASSRGRQGGTYNEQFFGPGTRLTVL.

The chain couples TRBV2 to TRBJ2-5; 7 nucleotides agree with TRBD2. The end of the DNA aligns better with TRBJ2-7, so the J call may be wrong. CDR1 and CDR2 from the germline V gene are SNHLY and FYNNEI. The CDR3 has 12 residues. The CDR3 here is CATTSVRGEQYF. In DNA, the CDR3 is TGTGCCACCACTAGCGTACGGGGCGAGCAGTACTTC.

The chain recombines TRBV28 with TRBJ1-4, with 10 bases that match TRBD1. After removal of 9 bases from V and 10 bases from J, the junction contained 8 bases not matched to a gene. CDR1 and CDR2 from the germline V gene are MDHEN and SYDVKM. This CDR3 region has 13 residues. CDR3 in amino acids: CASRQGAWGKLFF. CDR3 in DNA: TGTGCCAGTAGACAGGGGGCTTGGGGAAAACTGTTTTTT.

The sample holds one count of this clone. The rearrangement joins TRBV7-9 to TRBJ1-3; no clear D gene. The CDR3 consists of 15 residues. Germline assignment: CDR1 SEHNR and CDR2 FQNEAQ (reference sequence). Trimming took off 1 base at V and 4 bases at J, with 11 bases between the two ends. The CDR3 loop reads CASSLVSLRGNTIYF. As DNA, the CDR3 is TGTGCCAGCAGCTTAGTGTCCCTCAGGGGAAACACCATATATTTT.

This clone has a handful of counts. V usage is TRBV5-4 and J usage is TRBJ1-2; D is possibly TRBD1 (5 bases). The V gene's germline CDR1 is SGHNT and CDR2 YYREEE (reference sequence). V was trimmed by 3 bases and J by 8 bases, leaving 17 bases between them. The CDR3 is 14 residues long. DNA of the CDR3: TGTGCCAGCAGCTCCGACAGTGTCGGGGGAGGCTACACCTTC. It codes for CASSSDSVGGGYTF.

The V gene is TRBV30, the J gene TRBJ1-2, with 7 bases matching TRBD1. The germline V gene has CDR1 GTSNPN and CDR2 SVGIG (reference sequence). The ends lost 4 bases at V and 5 bases at J; junction bases unmatched: 10. There are 14 residues in the CDR3. The CDR3 nucleotides are TGTGCCTGGAAAAAAAAAGACAGGGAGTATGGCTACACCTTC. Its translation is CAWKKKDREYGYTF.

A few counts support this clone. The V gene is TRBV15, the J gene TRBJ2-2, with 7 bases that match TRBD2. In germline, CDR1 is LNHNV, CDR2 YYDKDF (reference sequence). CDR3 length: 15 amino acids. Trimming cost V 5 bases and J 4 bases; bases outside gene matches: 7. CDR3 sequence: CATSFGPGGTGELFF. CDR3 sequence (DNA): TGTGCCACCAGCTTCGGACCGGGGGGCACCGGGGAGCTGTTTTTT.

The J gene is TRBJ2-1, the V gene TRBV5-4; 7 bases match TRBD2. V dropped 4 bases and J dropped 7; count of bases not matched to a gene: 14. The germline CDR1 and CDR2 sequences are SGHNT and YYREEE (reference sequence). This CDR3 contains 16 residues. The CDR3 nucleotides are TGTGCCAGCAGCCCGTTAGCGGGTGTACAGGTAAATGAGCAGTTCTTC. It translates to CASSPLAGVQVNEQFF.

This clone showed up just a few times. The rearrangement links TRBV6-1 to TRBJ1-5, with D tentatively TRBD1 (6 bases). The CDR3 extends over 17 amino acids. V was pared by 0 bases and J by 1 base, with 13 bases between. From germline, CDR1 is MNHNS and CDR2 SASEGT. CDR3 region: CASSEAAKDRSNQPQHF. The DNA for the CDR3 is TGTGCCAGCAGTGAAGCGGCGAAGGACAGAAGCAATCAGCCCCAGCATTTT.